One T cell receptor beta chain is described in this entry. The sample contains more than one DNA sequence encoding this CDR3. Germline V gives CDR1 SEHNR, CDR2 FQNEAQ (reference sequence). The CDR3 totals 14 residues. Trimming removed 8 bases from V and 2 bases from J, with 13 bases in between. The source of the sample is a study of shared clonotypes between healthy human individuals. Study overall: CD4 naive cells filled three plates per donor, CD4 memory three, CD8 naive two and CD8 memory one.

Clones were sequenced by immunoSEQ multiplex PCR, and TCRdb holds only the in-frame ones, with some missing. The repertoire includes 1.6 million or so clones, around 95% of them detected once, and 1.2% sits in the top ten. Sample: naive CD4+ T cells sorted from blood. The subset here: CD45RA+ positively selected. The genes are TRBV7-9 and TRBJ1-5, with a weak D call TRBD1 (5 bases). This TCR was sampled from a man aged 25-45 years in good health. CDR3 region: CASSLAGGNQPQHF. CDR3 coding DNA: TGTGCCAGCTCTCTAGCGGGGGGCAATCAGCCCCAGCATTTT.